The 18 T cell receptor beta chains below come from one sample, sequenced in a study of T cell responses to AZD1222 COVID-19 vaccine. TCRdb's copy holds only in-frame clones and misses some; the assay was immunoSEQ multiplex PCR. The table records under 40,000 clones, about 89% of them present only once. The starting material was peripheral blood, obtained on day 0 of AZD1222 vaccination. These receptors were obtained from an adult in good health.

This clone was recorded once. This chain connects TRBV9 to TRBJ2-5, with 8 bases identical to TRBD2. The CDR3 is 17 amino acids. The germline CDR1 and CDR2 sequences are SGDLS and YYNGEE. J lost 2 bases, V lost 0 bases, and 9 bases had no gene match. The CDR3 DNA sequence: TGTGCCAGCAGCGTAGGGGCTAGCGGGTGGCTACAAGAGACCCAGTACTTC. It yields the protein CASSVGASGWLQETQYF.

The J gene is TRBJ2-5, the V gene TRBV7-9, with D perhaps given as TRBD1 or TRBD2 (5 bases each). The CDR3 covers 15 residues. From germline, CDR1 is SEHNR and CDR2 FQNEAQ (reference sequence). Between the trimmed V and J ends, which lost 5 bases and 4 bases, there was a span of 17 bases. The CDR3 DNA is TGTGCCAGCAGCCTTACCGGGACCGCCCTAGAGACCCAGTACTTC. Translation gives CASSLTGTALETQYF.

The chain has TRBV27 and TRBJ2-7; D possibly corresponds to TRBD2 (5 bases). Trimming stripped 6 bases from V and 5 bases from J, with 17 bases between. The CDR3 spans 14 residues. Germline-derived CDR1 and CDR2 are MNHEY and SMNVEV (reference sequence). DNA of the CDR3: TGTGCCAGCAGCCAAACGGGAATCAGGAACGAGCAGTACTTC. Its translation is CASSQTGIRNEQYF.

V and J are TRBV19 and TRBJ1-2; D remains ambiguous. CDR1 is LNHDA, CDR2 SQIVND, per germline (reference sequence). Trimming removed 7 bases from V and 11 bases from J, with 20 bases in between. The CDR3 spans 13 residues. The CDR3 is CASTARGLVHYTF. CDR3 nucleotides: TGTGCCAGTACCGCTAGAGGACTCGTTCATTACACCTTC.

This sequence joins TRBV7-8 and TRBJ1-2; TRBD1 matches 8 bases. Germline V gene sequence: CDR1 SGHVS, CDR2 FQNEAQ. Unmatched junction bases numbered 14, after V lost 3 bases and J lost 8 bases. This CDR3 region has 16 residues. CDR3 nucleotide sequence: TGTGCCAGCAGCTTTATTCGACAGGGGCACTATAGCGGCTACACCTTC. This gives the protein CASSFIRQGHYSGYTF.

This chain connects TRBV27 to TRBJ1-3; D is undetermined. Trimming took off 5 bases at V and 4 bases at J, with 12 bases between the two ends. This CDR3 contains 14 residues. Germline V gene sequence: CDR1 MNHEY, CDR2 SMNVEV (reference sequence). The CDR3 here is CASSQAVGGNTIYF. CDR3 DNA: TGTGCCAGCAGTCAGGCAGTAGGAGGAAACACCATATATTTT.

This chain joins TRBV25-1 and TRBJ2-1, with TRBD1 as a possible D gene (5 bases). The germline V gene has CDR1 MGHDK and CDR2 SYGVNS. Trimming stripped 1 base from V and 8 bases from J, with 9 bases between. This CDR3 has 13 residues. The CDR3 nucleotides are TGTGCCAGCAGTGAATGGGCACAGGATGAGCAGTTCTTC. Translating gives CASSEWAQDEQFF.

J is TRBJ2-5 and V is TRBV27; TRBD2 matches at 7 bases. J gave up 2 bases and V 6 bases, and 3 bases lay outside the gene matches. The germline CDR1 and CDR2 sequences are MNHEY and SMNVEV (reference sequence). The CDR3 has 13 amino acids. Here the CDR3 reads CASRRLAQETQYF. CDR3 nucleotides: TGTGCCAGCAGGCGACTAGCTCAAGAGACCCAGTACTTC.

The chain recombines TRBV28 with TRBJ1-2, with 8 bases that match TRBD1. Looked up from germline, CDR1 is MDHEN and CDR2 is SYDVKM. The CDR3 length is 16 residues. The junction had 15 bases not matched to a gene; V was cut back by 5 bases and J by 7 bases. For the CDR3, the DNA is TGTGCCAGCAGTGTGATTATGGACAGGGCAGTTTCTGGCTACACCTTC. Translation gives CASSVIMDRAVSGYTF.

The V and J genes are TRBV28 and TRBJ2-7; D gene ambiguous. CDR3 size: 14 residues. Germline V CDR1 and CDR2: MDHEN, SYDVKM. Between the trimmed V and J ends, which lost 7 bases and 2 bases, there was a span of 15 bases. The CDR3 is CASIPHRETYEQYF. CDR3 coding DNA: TGTGCCAGCATCCCGCATCGCGAAACCTACGAGCAGTACTTC.

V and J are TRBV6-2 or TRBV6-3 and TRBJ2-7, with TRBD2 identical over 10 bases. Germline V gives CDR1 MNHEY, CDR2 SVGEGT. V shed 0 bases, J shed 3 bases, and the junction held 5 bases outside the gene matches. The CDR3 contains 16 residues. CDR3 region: CASSYSRLAGVYEQYF. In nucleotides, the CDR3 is TGTGCCAGCAGTTACTCCCGGCTAGCGGGAGTCTACGAGCAGTACTTC.

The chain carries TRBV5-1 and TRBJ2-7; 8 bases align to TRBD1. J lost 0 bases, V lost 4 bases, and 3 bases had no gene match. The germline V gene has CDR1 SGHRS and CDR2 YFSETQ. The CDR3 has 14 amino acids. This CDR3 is CASSRDRFSYEQYF. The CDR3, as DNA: TGCGCCAGCAGCAGGGACAGGTTCTCCTACGAGCAGTACTTC.

CDR3 loop: CASSVPVPSGRALGYNEQFF. For the CDR3, the DNA is TGTGCCAGCAGCGTCCCCGTCCCCAGCGGGAGGGCGCTAGGCTACAATGAGCAGTTCTTC. The V gene is TRBV5-4, the J gene TRBJ2-1; 10 positions agree with TRBD2. From germline, CDR1 is SGHNT and CDR2 YYREEE (reference sequence). The ends lost 4 bases at V and 3 bases at J; junction bases unmatched: 19. This CDR3 comprises 20 residues. The full variable domain, with the rest looked up from reference TRBV5-4 and TRBJ2-1, is ETGVTQSPTHLIKTRGQQVTLRCSSQSGHNTVSWYQQALGQGPQFIFQYYREEENGRGNFPPRFSGLQFPNYSSELNVNALELDDSALYLCASSVPVPSGRALGYNEQFFGPGTRLTVL.

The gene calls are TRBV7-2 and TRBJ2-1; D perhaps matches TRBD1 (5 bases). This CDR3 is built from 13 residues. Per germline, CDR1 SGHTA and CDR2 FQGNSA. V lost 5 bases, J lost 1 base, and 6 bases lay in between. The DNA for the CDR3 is TGTGCCAGCAGCAGGGGTTCCTACAATGAGCAGTTCTTC. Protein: CASSRGSYNEQFF. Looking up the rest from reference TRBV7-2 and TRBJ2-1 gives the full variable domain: GAGVSQSPSNKVTEKGKDVELRCDPISGHTALYWYRQSLGQGLEFLIYFQGNSAPDKSGLPSDRFSAERTGGSVSTLTIQRTQQEDSAVYLCASSRGSYNEQFFGPGTRLTVL.

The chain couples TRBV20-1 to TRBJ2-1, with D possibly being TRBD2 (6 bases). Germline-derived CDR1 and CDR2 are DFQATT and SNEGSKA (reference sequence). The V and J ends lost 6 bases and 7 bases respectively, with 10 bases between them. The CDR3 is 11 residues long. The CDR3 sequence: CSAPGVNEQFF. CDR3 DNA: TGCAGTGCGCCGGGAGTGAATGAGCAGTTCTTC.

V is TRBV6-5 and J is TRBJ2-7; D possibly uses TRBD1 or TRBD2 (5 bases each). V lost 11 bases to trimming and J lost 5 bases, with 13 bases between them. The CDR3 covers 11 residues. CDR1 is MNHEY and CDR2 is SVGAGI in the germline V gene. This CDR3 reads CAAQRGDEQYF. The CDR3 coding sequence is TGTGCCGCCCAGAGGGGAGACGAGCAGTACTTC.

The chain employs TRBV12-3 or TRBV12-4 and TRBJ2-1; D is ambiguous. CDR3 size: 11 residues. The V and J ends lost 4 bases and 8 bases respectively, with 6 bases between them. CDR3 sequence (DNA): TGTGCCAGCAGTTCGACGTATGAGCAGTTCTTC. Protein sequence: CASSSTYEQFF.

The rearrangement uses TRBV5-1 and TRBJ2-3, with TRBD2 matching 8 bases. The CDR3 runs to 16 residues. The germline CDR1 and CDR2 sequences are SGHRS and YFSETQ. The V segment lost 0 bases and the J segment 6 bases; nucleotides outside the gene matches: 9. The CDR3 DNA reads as TGCGCCAGCAGCTTGGCCCCGGGACTAGAGGACGATACGCAGTATTTT. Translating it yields CASSLAPGLEDDTQYF.